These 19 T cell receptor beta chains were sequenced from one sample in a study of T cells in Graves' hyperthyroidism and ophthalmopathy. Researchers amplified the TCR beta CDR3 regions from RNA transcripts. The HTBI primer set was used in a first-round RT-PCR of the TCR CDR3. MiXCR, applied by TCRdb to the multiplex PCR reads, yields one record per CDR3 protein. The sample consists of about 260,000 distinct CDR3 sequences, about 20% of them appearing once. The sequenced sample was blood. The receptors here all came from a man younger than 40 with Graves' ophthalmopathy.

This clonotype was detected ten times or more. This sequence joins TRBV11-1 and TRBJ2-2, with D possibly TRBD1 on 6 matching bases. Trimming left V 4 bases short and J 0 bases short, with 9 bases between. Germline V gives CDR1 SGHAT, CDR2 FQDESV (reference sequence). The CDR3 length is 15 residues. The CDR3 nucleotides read TGTGCCAGCAGCTCAGGGGAAACGAACACCGGGGAGCTGTTTTTT. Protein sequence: CASSSGETNTGELFF.

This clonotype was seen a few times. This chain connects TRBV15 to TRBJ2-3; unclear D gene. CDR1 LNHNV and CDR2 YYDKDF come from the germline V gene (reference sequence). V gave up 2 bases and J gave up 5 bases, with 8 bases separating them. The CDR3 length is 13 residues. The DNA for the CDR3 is TGTGCCACCAGCAGACCGCCGCAAGATACGCAGTATTTT. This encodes CATSRPPQDTQYF.

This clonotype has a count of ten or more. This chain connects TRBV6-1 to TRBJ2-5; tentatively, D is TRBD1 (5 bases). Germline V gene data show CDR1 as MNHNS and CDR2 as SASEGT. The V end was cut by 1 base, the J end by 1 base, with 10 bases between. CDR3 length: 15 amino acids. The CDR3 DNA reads TGTGCCAGCAGTGAAGATTTGACAGCCCAAGAGACCCAGTACTTC. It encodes CASSEDLTAQETQYF.

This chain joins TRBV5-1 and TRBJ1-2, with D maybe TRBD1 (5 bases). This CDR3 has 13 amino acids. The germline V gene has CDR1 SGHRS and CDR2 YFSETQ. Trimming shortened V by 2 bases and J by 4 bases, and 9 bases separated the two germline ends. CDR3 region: CASSLGAAYGYTF. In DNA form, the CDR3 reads TGCGCCAGCAGCTTAGGGGCCGCCTATGGCTACACCTTC.

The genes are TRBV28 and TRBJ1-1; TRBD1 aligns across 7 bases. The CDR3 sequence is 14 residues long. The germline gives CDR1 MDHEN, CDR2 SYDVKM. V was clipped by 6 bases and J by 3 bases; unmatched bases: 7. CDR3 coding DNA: TGTGCCAGCAGCATGGGACAGAAGGACACTGAAGCTTTCTTT. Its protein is CASSMGQKDTEAFF.

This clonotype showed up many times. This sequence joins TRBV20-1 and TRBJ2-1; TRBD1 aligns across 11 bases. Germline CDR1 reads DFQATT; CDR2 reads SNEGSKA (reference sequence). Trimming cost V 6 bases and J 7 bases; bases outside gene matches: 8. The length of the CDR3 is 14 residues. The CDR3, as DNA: TGCAGTGCCCCCCCGGGACAGGGGGGAAATGAGCAGTTCTTC. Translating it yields CSAPPGQGGNEQFF.

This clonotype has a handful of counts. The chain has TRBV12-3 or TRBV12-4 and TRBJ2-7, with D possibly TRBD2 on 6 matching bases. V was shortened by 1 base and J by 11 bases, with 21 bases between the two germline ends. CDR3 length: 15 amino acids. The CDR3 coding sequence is TGTGCCAGCAGTTTAGTTGGGGGGTGGCCGGAGGAGGAGTACTTC. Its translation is CASSLVGGWPEEEYF.

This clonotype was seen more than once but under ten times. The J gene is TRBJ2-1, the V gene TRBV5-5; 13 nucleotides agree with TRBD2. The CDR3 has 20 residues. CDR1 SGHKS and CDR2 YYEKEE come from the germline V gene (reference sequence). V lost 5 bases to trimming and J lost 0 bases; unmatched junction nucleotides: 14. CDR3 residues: CASRRVPGLAGLGSYNEQFF. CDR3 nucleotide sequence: TGTGCCAGCAGACGGGTCCCGGGACTAGCGGGACTTGGCTCCTACAATGAGCAGTTCTTC. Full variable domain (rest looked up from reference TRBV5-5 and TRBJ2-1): DAGVTQSPTHLIKTRGQQVTLRCSPISGHKSVSWYQQVLGQGPQFIFQYYEKEERGRGNFPDRFSARQFPNYSSELNVNALLLGDSALYLCASRRVPGLAGLGSYNEQFFGPGTRLTVL.

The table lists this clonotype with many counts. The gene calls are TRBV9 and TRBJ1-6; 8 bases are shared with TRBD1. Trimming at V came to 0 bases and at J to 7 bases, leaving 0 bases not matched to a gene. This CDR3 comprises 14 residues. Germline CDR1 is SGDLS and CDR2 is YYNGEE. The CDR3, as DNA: TGTGCCAGCAGCGTAGACAGGGGGAATTCACCCCTCCACTTT. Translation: CASSVDRGNSPLHF. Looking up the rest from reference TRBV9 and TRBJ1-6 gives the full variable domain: DSGVTQTPKHLITATGQRVTLRCSPRSGDLSVYWYQQSLDQGLQFLIQYYNGEERAKGNILERFSAQQFPDLHSELNLSSLELGDSALYFCASSVDRGNSPLHFGNGTRLTVT.

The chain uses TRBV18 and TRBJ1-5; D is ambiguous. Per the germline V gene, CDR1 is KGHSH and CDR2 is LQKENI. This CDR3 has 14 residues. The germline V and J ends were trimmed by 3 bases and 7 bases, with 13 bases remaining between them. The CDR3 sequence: CASSPTAGGQPQHF. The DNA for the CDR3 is TGTGCCAGCTCACCCACAGCGGGCGGGCAGCCCCAGCATTTT.

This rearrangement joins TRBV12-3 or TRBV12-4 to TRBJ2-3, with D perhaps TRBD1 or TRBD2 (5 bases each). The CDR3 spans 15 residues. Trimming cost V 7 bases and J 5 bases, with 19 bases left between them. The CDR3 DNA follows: TGTGCCAGCATACCGGGACCAGCAAGAGGAGATACGCAGTATTTT. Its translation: CASIPGPARGDTQYF.

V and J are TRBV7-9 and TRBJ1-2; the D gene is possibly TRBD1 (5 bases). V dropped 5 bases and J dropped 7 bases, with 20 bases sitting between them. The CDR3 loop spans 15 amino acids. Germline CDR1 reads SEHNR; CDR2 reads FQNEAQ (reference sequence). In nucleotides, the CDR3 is TGTGCCAGCAGCCAGAATCGCATGGGGACGGGTGGCTACACCTTC. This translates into CASSQNRMGTGGYTF.

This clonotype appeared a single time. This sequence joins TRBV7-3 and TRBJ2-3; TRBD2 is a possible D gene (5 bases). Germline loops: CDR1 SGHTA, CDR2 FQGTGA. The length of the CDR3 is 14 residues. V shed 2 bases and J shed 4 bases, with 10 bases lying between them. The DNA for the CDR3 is TGTGCCAGCAGCTTAGGCCCGCGGGCAGATACGCAGTATTTT. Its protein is CASSLGPRADTQYF.

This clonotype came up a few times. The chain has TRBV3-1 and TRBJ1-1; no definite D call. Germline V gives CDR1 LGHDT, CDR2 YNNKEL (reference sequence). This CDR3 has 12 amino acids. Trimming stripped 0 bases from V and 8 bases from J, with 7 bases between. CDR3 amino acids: CASSQDWSEAFF. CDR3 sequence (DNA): TGTGCCAGCAGCCAAGATTGGTCGGAAGCTTTCTTT. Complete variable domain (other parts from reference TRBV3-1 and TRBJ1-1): DTAVSQTPKYLVTQMGNDKSIKCEQNLGHDTMYWYKQDSKKFLKIMFSYNNKELIINETVPNRFSPKSPDKAHLNLHINSLELGDSAVYFCASSQDWSEAFFGQGTRLTVV.

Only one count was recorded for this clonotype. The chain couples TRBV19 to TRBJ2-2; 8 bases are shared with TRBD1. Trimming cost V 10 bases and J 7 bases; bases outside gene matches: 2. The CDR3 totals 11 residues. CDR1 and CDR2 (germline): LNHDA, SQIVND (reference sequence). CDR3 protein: CATQGVGELFF. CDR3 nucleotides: TGTGCCACACAGGGGGTCGGGGAGCTGTTTTTT.

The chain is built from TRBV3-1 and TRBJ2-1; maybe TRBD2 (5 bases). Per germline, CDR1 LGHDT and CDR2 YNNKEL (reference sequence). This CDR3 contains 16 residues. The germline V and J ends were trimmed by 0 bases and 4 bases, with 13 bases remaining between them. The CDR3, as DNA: TGTGCCAGCAGCCAAGATCCTAGCATAAATTACAATGAGCAGTTCTTC. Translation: CASSQDPSINYNEQFF.

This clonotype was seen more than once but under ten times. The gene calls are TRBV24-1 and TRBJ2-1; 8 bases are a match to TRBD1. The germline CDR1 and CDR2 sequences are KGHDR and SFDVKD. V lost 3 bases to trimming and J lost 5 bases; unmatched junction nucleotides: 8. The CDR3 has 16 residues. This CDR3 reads CATSDGGTGYHNEQFF. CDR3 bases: TGTGCCACCAGTGATGGCGGGACAGGCTACCACAATGAGCAGTTCTTC.

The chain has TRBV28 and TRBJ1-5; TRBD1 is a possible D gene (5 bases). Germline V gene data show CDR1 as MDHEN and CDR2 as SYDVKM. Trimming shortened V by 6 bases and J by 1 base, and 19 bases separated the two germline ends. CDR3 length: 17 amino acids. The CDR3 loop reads CASSPSRRGWSNQPQHF. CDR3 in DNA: TGTGCCAGCAGCCCAAGCCGCCGGGGCTGGAGCAATCAGCCCCAGCATTTT. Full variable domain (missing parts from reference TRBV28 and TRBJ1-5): DVKVTQSSRYLVKRTGEKVFLECVQDMDHENMFWYRQDPGLGLRLIYFSYDVKMKEKGDIPEGYSVSREKKERFSLILESASTNQTSMYLCASSPSRRGWSNQPQHFGDGTRLSIL.

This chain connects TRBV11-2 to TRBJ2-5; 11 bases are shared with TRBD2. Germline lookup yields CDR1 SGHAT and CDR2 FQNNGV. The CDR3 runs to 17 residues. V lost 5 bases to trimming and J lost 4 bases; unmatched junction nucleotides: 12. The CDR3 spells CASSRRVAGGPGETQYF. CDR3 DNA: TGTGCCAGCAGCCGCCGAGTAGCGGGAGGGCCGGGAGAGACCCAGTACTTC.